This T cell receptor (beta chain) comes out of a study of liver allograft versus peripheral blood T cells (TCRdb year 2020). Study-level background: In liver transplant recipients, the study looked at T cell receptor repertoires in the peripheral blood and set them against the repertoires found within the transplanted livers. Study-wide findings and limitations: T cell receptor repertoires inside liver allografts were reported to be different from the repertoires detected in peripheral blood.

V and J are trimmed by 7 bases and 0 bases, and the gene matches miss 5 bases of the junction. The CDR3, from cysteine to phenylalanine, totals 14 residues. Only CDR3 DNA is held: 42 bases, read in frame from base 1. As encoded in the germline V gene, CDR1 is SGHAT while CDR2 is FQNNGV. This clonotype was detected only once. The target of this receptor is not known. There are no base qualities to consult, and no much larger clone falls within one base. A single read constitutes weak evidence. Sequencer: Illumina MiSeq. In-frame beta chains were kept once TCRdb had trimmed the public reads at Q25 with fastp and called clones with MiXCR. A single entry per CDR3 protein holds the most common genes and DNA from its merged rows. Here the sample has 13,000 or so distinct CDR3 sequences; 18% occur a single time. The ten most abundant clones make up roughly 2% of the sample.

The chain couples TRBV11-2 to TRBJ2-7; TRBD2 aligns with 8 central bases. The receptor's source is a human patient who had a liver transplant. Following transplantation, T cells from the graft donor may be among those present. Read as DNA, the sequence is TGTGCCAGCAAAACGGGGGGGACCTCCTACGAGCAGTACTTC. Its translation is CASKTGGTSYEQYF.